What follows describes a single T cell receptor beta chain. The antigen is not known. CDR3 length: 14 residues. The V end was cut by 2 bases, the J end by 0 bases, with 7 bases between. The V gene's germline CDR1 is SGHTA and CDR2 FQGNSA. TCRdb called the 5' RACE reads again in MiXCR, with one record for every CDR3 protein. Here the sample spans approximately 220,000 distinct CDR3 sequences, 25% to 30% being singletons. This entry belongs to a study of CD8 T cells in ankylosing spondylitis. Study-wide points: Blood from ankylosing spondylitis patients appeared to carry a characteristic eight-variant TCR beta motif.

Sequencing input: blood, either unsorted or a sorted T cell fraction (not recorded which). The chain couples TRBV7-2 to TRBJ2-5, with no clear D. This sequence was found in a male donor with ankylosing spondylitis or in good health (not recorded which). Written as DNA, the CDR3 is TGTGCCAGCAGCTTAACAGAGTACCAAGAGACCCAGTACTTC. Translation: CASSLTEYQETQYF.